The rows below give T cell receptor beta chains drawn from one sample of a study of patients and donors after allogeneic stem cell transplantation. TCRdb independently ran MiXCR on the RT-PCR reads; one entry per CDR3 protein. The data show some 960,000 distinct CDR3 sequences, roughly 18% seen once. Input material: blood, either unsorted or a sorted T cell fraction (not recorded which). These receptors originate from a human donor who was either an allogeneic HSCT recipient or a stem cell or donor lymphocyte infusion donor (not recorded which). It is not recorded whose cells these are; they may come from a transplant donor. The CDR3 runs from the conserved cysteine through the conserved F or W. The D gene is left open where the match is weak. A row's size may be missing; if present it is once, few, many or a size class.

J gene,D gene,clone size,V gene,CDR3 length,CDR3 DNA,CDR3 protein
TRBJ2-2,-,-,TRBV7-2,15,TGTGCCAGCAGCTTATATCCGAGCCCCACCGGGGAGCTGTTTTTT,CASSLYPSPTGELFF
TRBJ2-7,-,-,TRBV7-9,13,TGTGCCGGCTCTAGATACAATACCTACGAGCAGTACTTC,CAGSRYNTYEQYF
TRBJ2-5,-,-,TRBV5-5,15,TGTGCCAGCAGCTTGATCGAGGGATTGCGGGAGACCCAGTACTTC,CASSLIEGLRETQYF
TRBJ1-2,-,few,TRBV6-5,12,TGTGCCAGCACCGAGGGTGGGCATGGCTACACCTTC,CASTEGGHGYTF
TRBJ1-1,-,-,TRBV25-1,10,TGTGCCAGCTGGTCCGGTGAAGCTTTCTTT,CASWSGEAFF
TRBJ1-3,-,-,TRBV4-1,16,TGCGCCAGCAGCATTACAGAGCTCGGATCTGGAAACACCATATATTTT,CASSITELGSGNTIYF
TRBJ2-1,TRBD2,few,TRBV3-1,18,TGTGCCAGCAGCCGCCGCACCCGACTAGCGGGAGTAGGTAATGAGCAGTTCTTC,CASSRRTRLAGVGNEQFF
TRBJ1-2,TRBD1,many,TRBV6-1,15,TGTGCCAGCAGTCCGGGACAGGGGGCTAACTATGGCTACACCTTC,CASSPGQGANYGYTF
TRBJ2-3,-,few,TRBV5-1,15,TGCGCCAGCAGAGGGGAAGGCGGGGGCACAGATACGCAGTATTTT,CASRGEGGGTDTQYF
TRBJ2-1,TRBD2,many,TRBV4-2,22,TGTGCCAGCAGCCAAGTTACCTCGGGACTAGCGGGCTTAGGGAGCTCCTACAATGAGCAGTTCTTC,CASSQVTSGLAGLGSSYNEQFF
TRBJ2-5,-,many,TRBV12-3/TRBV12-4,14,TGTGCCAGCAGTTTACAGGGTCGCACGGAGACCCAGTACTTC,CASSLQGRTETQYF
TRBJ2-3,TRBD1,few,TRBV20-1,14,TGCAGTGCTCCCCGGGACAGCGGATTTAGTACGCAGTATTTT,CSAPRDSGFSTQYF
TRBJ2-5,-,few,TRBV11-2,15,TGTGCCAGCAGCTCACAGGGACTATCCAAGGGGACCCAGTACTTC,CASSSQGLSKGTQYF
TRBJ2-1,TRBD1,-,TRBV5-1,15,TGCGCCAGCAGCGCGGGACAGGGATCGTGGCGTGAGCAGTTCTTC,CASSAGQGSWREQFF
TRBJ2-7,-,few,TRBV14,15,TGTGCCAGCAGCCAAGATTTACTCAGTGTCTACGAGCAGTACTTC,CASSQDLLSVYEQYF
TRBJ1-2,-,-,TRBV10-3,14,TGTGCCATCAGTGACGGGCGGGGAGGCCATGGCTACACCTTC,CAISDGRGGHGYTF
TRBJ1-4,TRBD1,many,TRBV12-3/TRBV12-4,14,TGTGCCAGCAGTTTCCGACAGGGGCATGAAAAACTGTTTTTT,CASSFRQGHEKLFF
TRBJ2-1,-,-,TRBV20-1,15,TGCAGTGCTCCTAGAGGGCGAGGCATTTACAATGAGCAGTTCTTC,CSAPRGRGIYNEQFF
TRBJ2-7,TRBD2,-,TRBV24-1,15,TGTGCCACCAGTGACCGAAGCGGGAGCTCCTACGAGCAGTACTTC,CATSDRSGSSYEQYF
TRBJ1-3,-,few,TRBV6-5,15,TGTGCCAGCAGTTCCACCTCGACAGTCGGAAACACCATATATTTT,CASSSTSTVGNTIYF
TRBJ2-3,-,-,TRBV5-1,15,TGCGCCAGCAGCTTGACCGGGGCGGCTATAGATACGCAGTATTTT,CASSLTGAAIDTQYF
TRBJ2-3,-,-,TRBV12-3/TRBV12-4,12,TGTGCCAGCAGTTTTGCTTGGGAGACGCAGTATTTT,CASSFAWETQYF
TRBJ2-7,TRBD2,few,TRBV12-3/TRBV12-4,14,TGTGCCAGCAGGAGGCGGGGGGACACCTACGAGCAGTACTTC,CASRRRGDTYEQYF
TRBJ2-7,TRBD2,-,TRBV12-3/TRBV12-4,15,TGTGCCAGCAGTTCCGAAGATGGGGGGGTCTACGAGCAGTACTTC,CASSSEDGGVYEQYF
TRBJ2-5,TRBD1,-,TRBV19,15,TGTGCCAGTAGCCTCACAGGGGCACCCCAAGAGACCCAGTACTTC,CASSLTGAPQETQYF
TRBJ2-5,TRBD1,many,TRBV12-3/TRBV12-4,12,TGTGCCAGCAGGGGACAGCAAGAGACCCAGTACTTC,CASRGQQETQYF
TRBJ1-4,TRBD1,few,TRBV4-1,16,TGCGCCAGCAGCCAGGGTACAGGGGCCTCTAATGAAAAACTGTTTTTT,CASSQGTGASNEKLFF
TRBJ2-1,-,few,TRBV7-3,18,TGTGCCAGCAGCCCGCAAGGGGGGCATGCCACCGGTTACAATGAGCAGTTCTTC,CASSPQGGHATGYNEQFF
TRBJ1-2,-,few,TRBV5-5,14,TGTGCCAGCAGCCCTGAGGAGGGACTCTATGGCTACACCTTC,CASSPEEGLYGYTF